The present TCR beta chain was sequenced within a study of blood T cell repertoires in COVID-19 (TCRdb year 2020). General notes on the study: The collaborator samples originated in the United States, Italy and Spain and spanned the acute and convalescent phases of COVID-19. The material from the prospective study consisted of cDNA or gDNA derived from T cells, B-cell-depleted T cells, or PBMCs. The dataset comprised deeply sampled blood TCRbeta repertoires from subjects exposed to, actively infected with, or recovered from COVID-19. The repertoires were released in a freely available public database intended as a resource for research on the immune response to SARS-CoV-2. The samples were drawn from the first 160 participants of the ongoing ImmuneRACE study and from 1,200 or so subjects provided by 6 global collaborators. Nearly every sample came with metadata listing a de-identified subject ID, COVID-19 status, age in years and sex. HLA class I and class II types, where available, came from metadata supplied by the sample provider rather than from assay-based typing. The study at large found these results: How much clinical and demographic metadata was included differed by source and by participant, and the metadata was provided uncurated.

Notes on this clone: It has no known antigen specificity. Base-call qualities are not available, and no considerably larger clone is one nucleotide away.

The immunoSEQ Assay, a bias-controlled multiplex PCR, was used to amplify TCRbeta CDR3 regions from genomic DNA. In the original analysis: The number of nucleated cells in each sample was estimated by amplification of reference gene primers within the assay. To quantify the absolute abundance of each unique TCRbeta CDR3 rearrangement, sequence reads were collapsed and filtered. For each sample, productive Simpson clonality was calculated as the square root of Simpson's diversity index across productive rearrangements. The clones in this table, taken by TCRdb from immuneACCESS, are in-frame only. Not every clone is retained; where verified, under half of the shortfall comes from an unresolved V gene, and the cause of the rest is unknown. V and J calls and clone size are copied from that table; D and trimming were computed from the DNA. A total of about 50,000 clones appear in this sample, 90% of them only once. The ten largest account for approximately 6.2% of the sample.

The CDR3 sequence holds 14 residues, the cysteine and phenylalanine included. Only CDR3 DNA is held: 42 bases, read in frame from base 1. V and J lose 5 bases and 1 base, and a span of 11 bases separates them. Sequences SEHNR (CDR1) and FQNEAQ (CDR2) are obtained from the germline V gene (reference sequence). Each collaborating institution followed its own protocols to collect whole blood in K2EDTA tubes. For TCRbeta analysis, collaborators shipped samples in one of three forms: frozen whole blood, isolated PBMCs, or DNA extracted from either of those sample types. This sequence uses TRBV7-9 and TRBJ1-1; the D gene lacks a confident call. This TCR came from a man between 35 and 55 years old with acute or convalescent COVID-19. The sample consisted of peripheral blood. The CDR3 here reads CASSGRGENTEAFF. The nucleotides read TGTGCCAGCAGCGGACGCGGGGAGAACACTGAAGCTTTCTTT.